Described below is a single TCR beta chain sequence and its context. Its specificity is unknown. Healthy bone marrow donors formed the donor group. This entry comes from a study of cytomegalovirus exposure and HLA in healthy donors. Broader study findings: V segments that were indistinguishable, TRBV6-2 and TRBV6-3 among them, were omitted from analysis. Another analysis was done later, and it associated 16,951 TCR beta sequences with HLA alleles at 0.05 false discovery rate. Most observed TCR sequences were rare, whereas some public TCRs were detected in many donors.

The PCR employed 60 Vbeta primers together with 13 Jbeta primers. TCRdb's table, derived via immunoSEQ multiplex PCR, lists solely in-frame clones and lacks some. The sample shows 200,000 to 250,000 clones, around 80% of them seen only once. Germline-derived CDR1 and CDR2 are MNHEY and SVGAGI. The CDR3 totals 16 residues. V lost 2 bases, J lost 7 bases, and 17 bases lay in between. Sequencing was performed on PBMCs. The V and J genes are TRBV6-5 and TRBJ1-4; the D gene is possibly TRBD1 (5 bases). The TCR sequence derives from a woman aged 40 to 50 in good health and CMV-seronegative. The CDR3 coding sequence is TGTGCCAGCAGTTACGGGTCTCCAGGGAGGAGTGAAAAACTGTTTTTT. It translates to CASSYGSPGRSEKLFF.